The subject of this entry is one T cell receptor (beta chain). The input for sorted-subset replicate PCRs was around 0.2 ug DNA, tens of thousands of T cell genomes. The method was immunoSEQ multiplex PCR; TCRdb's version includes in-frame clones alone and lacks a portion of them. The sample holds about 670,000 clones, around 72% seen once. The record originates from a study of shared clonotypes between healthy human individuals. This CDR3 has 16 amino acids. CDR1 and CDR2 from the germline V gene are SGDLS and YYNGEE. The ends lost 4 bases at V and 1 base at J; junction bases unmatched: 8. This sequence originates from a woman in her twenties or thirties in good health. Sample: memory CD4+ T cells sorted from blood. Subset noted: CD45RA-negative fraction. The chain has TRBV9 and TRBJ1-1; 9 positions match TRBD1. The CDR3 DNA is TGTGCCAGCAGCCCTGGGACAGGGACAGCGAACACTGAAGCTTTCTTT. It specifies CASSPGTGTANTEAFF.